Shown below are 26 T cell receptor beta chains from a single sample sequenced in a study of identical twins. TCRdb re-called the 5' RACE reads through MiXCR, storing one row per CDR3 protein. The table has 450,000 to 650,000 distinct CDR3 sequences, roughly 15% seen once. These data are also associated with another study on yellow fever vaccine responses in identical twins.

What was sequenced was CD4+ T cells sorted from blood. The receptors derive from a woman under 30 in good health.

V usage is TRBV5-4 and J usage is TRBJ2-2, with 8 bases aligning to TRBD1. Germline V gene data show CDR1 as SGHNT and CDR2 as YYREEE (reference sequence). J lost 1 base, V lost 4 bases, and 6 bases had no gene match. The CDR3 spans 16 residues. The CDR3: CASSIGQGMNTGELFF. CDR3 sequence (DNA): TGTGCCAGCAGCATCGGACAGGGCATGAACACCGGGGAGCTGTTTTTT.

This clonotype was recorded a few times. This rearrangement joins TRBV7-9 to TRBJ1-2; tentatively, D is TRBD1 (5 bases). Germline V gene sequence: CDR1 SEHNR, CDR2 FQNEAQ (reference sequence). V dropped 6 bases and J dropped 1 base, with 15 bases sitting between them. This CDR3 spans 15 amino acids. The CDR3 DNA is TGTGCCAGCAGGCAAGGGACGGCGAGTAACTATGGCTACACCTTC. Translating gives CASRQGTASNYGYTF.

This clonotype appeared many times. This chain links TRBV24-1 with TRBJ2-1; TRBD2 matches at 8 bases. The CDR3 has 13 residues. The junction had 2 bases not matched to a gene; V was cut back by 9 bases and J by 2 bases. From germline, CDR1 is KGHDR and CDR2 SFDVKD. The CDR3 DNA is TGTGCCACCTCCGGGGGGGCCTACAATGAGCAGTTCTTC. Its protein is CATSGGAYNEQFF.

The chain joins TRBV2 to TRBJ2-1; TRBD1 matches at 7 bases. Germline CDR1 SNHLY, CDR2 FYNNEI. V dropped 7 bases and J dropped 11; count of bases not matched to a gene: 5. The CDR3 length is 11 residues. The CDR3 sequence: CASTLDRQQFF. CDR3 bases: TGTGCCAGCACCTTGGACAGGCAGCAGTTCTTC.

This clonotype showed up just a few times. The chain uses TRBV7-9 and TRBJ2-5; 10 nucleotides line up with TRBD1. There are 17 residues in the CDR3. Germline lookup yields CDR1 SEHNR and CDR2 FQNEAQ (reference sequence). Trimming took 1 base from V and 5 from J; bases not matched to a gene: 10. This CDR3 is CASSLVVVTGGEETQYF. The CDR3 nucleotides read TGTGCCAGCAGCTTAGTTGTCGTGACAGGGGGCGAGGAGACCCAGTACTTC.

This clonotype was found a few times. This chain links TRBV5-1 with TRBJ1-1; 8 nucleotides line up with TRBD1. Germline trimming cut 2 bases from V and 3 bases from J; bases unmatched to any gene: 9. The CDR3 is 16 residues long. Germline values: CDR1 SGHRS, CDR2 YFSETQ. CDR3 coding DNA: TGCGCCAGCAGCTTAGGGGGGACAGGACTCTACACTGAAGCTTTCTTT. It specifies CASSLGGTGLYTEAFF.

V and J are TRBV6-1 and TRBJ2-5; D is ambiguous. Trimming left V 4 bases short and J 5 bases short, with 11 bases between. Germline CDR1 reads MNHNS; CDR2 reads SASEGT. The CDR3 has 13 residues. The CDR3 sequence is CASSGSYGETQYF. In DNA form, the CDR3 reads TGTGCCAGCAGTGGATCCTATGGTGAGACCCAGTACTTC.

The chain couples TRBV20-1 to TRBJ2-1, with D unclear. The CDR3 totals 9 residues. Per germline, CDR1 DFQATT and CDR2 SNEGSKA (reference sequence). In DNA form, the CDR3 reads TGCACGCCCCTGGGTGAGCAGTTCTTC. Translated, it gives CTPLGEQFF.

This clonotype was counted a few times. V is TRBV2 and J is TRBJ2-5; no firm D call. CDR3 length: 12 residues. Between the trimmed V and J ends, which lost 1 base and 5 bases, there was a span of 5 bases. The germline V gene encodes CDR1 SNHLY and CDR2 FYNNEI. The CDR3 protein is CASSEDYETQYF. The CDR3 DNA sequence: TGTGCCAGCAGTGAAGATTATGAGACCCAGTACTTC.

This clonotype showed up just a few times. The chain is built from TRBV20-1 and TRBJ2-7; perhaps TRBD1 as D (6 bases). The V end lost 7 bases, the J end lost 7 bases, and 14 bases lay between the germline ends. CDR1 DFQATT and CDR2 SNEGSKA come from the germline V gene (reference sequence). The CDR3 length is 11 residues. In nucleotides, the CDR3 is TGCAGTGTAGGGGGTACGTGGGAGCAGTACGTC. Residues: CSVGGTWEQYV.

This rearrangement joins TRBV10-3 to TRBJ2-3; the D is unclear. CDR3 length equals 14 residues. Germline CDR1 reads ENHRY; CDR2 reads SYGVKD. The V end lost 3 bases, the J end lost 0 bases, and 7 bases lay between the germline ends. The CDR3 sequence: CAISDRPSTDTQYF. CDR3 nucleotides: TGTGCCATCAGTGACAGGCCAAGCACAGATACGCAGTATTTT.

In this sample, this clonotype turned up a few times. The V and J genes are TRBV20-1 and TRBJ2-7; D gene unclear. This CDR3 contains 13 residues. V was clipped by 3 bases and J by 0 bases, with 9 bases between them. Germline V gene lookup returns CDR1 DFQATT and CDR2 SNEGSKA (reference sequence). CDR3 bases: TGCAGTGCTAGCAAACAGAGCTCCTACGAGCAGTACGTC. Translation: CSASKQSSYEQYV.

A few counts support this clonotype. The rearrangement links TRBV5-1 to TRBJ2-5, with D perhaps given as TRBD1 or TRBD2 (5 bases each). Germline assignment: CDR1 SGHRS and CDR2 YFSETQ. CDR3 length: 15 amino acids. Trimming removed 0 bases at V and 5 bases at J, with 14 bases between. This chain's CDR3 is CASSLERPGRETQYF. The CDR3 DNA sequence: TGCGCCAGCAGCTTGGAGCGGCCGGGGCGGGAGACCCAGTACTTC.

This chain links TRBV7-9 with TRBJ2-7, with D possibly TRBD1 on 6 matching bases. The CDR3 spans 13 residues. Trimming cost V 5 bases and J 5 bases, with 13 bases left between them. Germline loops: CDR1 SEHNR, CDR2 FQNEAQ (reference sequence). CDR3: CASSLQGTHEQYV. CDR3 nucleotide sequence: TGTGCCAGCAGCCTACAGGGCACCCACGAGCAGTACGTC.

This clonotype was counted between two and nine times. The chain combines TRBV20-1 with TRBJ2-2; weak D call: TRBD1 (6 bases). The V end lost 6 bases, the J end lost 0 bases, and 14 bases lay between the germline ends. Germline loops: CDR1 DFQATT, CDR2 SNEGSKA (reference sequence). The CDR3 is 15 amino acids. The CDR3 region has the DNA TGCAGTGCCGGATATGGGGACACGAACACCGGGGAGCTGTTTTTT. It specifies CSAGYGDTNTGELFF.

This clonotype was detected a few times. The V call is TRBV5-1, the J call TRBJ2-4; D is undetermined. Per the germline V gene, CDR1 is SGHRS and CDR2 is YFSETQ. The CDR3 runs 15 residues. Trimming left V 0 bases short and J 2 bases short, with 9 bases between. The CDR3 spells CASSLEGGTKNIQYF. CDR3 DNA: TGCGCCAGCAGCTTGGAGGGCGGCACCAAAAACATTCAGTACTTC.

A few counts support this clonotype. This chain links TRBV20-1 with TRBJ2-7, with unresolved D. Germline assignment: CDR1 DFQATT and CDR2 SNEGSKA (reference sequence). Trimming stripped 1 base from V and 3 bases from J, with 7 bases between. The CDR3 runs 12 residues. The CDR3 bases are TGCAGTGCTAGAGTGCCCGGCTACGAGCAGTACGTC. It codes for CSARVPGYEQYV.

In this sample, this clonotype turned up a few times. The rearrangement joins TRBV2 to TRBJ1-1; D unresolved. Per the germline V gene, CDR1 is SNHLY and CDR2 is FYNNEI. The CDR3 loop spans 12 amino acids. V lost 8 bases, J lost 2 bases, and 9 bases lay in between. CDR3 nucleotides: TGTGCCAGCCGCTTGACAAACACTGAAGCTTTCTTT. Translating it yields CASRLTNTEAFF.

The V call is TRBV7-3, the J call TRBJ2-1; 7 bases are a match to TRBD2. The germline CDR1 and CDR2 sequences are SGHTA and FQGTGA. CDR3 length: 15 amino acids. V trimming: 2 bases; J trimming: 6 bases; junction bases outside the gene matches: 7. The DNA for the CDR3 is TGTGCCAGCAGCTTAGGCGGGAGCAACGGCAATGAGCAGTTCTTC. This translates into CASSLGGSNGNEQFF.

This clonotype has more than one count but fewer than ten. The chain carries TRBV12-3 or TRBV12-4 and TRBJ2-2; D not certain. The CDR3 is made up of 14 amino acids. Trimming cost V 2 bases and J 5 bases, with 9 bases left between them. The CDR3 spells CASSLWQPTGELFF. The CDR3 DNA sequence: TGTGCCAGCAGTTTATGGCAGCCGACCGGGGAGCTGTTTTTT.

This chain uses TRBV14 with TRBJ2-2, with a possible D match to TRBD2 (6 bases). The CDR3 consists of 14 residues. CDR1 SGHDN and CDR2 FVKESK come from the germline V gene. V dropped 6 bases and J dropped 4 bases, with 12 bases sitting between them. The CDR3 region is CASRRGLVTGELFF. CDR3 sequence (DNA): TGTGCCAGCAGGAGGGGACTCGTCACCGGGGAGCTGTTTTTT.

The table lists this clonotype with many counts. The CDR3 spells CSVQRGPSYEQYF. The CDR3 DNA follows: TGCAGCGTCCAAAGGGGACCGAGCTACGAGCAGTACTTC. The genes are TRBV29-1 and TRBJ2-7; possibly TRBD1 or TRBD2 for D (5 bases each). This CDR3 contains 13 residues. Trimming left V 6 bases short and J 3 bases short, with 15 bases between. Per germline, CDR1 SQVTM and CDR2 ANQGSEA.

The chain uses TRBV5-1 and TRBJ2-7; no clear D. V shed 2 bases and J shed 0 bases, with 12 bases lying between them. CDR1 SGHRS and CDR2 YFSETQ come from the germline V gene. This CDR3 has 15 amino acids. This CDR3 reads CASSFRGEISYEQYF. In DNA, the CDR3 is TGCGCCAGCAGCTTCCGTGGAGAAATCTCCTACGAGCAGTACTTC.

CDR3 protein: CSARSLPSGVQETQYF. The CDR3 coding sequence is TGCAGTGCTAGATCTTTACCTAGCGGAGTCCAAGAGACCCAGTACTTC. The chain joins TRBV20-1 to TRBJ2-5, with TRBD2 matching over 7 bases. The CDR3 is 16 amino acids. After removal of 2 bases from V and 1 base from J, the junction contained 10 bases not matched to a gene. Per germline, CDR1 DFQATT and CDR2 SNEGSKA (reference sequence).

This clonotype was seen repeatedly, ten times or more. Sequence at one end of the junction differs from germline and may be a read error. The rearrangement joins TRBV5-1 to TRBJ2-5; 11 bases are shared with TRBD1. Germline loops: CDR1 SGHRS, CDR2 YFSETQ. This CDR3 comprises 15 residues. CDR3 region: CASSLGQGARETQYF. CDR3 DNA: TGTGCCAGCAGCTTAGGACAGGGGGCACGAGAGACCCAGTACTTC.

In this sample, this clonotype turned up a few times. The DNA of the CDR3 is TGTGCCAGCAGCTTACTGGGGGGACGGGAGAACGTAGGTGAGCAGTTCTTC. Amino acid sequence: CASSLLGGRENVGEQFF. The chain carries TRBV7-8 and TRBJ2-1; D is possibly TRBD2 (6 bases). The CDR3 runs 17 residues. The ends were cut back, 2 bases at V and 9 bases at J, with 23 bases in the middle. The germline CDR1 and CDR2 sequences are SGHVS and FQNEAQ.